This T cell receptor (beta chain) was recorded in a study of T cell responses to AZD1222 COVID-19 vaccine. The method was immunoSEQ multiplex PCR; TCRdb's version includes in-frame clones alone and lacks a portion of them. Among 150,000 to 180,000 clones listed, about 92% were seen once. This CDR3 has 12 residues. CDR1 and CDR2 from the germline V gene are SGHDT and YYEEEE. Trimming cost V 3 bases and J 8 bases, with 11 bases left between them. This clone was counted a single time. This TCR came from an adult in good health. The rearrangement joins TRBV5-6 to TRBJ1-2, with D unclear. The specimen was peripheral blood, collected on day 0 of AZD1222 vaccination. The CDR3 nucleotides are TGTGCCAGCAGCTCCAGACTCAGGGGCTACACCTTC. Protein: CASSSRLRGYTF.